The rows below give T cell receptor beta chains drawn from one sample of a study of cytomegalovirus exposure and HLA in healthy donors. Using immunoSEQ multiplex PCR, the repertoire was profiled, and TCRdb retains in-frame clones only, with some absent. The data hold more than 95,000 clones, with approximately 89% observed a single time. The specimen was PBMCs. Source of these receptors: a man younger than 30 in good health and CMV-seronegative. The CDR3 runs from the conserved cysteine through the conserved F or W. Each record gives: V gene, D gene, J gene, CDR3 DNA, CDR3 protein. A D gene is named only where the DNA matches it firmly.

>TRBV6-1|TRBD1|TRBJ1-5
TGTGCCAGCAGTCAGGGACAGGGGTTTCAGCCCCAGCATTTT
CASSQGQGFQPQHF
>TRBV14|NA|TRBJ1-2
TGTGCCAGCAGCCAACTACTTTGGGGCTACACCTTC
CASSQLLWGYTF
>TRBV18|TRBD2|TRBJ2-7
TGTGCCACCCAGGCGGGGGATGGGTACGAGCAGTACTTC
CATQAGDGYEQYF
>TRBV19|NA|TRBJ2-6
TGTGCCAGTAGTATCGGCGGCTCTGGGGCCAACGTCCTGACTTTC
CASSIGGSGANVLTF
>TRBV27|NA|TRBJ1-5
TGTGCCAGCAGTTTATCGACGGGGGGAAGTCAGCCCCAGCATTTT
CASSLSTGGSQPQHF
>TRBV6-1|TRBD1|TRBJ2-7
TGTGCCAGCAGGCACGGACAGGGAGGTGACCACGAGCAGTACTTC
CASRHGQGGDHEQYF
>TRBV7-2|TRBD1|TRBJ2-6
TGTGCCAGCAGCGCAGACAGGGGGTTTGGGGCCAACGTCCTGACTTTC
CASSADRGFGANVLTF
>TRBV21-1|NA|TRBJ2-2
TGTGCCAGCAGCGAAACAGGGTATGACACCGGGGAGCTGTTTTTT
CASSETGYDTGELFF
>TRBV18|NA|TRBJ2-1
TGTGCCAGCTCACCAAAGACTACGGGCTCCTACAATGAGCAGTTCTTC
CASSPKTTGSYNEQFF
>TRBV27|TRBD1|TRBJ1-4
TGTGCCAGCAGTTTGACAGGGTCCGATGAAAAACTGTTTTTT
CASSLTGSDEKLFF
>TRBV7-9|NA|TRBJ1-2
TGTGCCAGCAGCCCTGATGCCAGCTATGGCTACACCTTC
CASSPDASYGYTF
>TRBV4-1|NA|TRBJ2-3
TGCGCCAGCAGCCAAGACGTTCCAGATACGCAGTATTTT
CASSQDVPDTQYF
>TRBV2|TRBD1|TRBJ2-2
TGTGCCAGCAGAGGGACAGTGAACACCGGGGAGCTGTTTTTT
CASRGTVNTGELFF
>TRBV27|TRBD2|TRBJ2-1
TGTGCCGGCGACCGCGGGGGGAGCTCCTACAATGAGCAGTTCTTC
CAGDRGGSSYNEQFF
>TRBV7-7|NA|TRBJ2-1
TGTGCCAGCAGCTTAGGGAGGGGAGAGCAGTTCTTC
CASSLGRGEQFF
>TRBV30|NA|TRBJ1-1
TGTGCCTGGAGTGTAGCCCCAGAGGCTGAAGCTTTCTTT
CAWSVAPEAEAFF
>TRBV6-5|NA|TRBJ1-2
TGTGCCAGCAGTTACCAGCAGGGGTCTAACTATGGCTACACCTTC
CASSYQQGSNYGYTF
>TRBV11-2|NA|TRBJ2-5
TGTGCCAGCGCCTACGGGAGCCAAGAGACCCAGTACTTC
CASAYGSQETQYF